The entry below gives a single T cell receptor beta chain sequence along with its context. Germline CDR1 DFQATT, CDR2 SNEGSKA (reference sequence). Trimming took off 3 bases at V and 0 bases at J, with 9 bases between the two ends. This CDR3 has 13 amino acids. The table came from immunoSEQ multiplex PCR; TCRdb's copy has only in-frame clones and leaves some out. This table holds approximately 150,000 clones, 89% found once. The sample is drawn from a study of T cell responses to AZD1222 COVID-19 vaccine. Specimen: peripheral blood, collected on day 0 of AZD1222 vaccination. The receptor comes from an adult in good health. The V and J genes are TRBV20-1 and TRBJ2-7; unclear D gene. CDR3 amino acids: CSASLLSSYEQYF. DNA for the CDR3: TGCAGTGCTAGTCTCCTAAGCTCCTACGAGCAGTACTTC.